What follows are 30 T cell receptor beta chains derived from one specimen sequenced in a study of blood T cell repertoires in COVID-19. Repertoires were generated with immunoSEQ multiplex PCR, while TCRdb's copy carries only in-frame clones and drops some. Of roughly 290,000 clones listed, roughly 88% were seen once; the top ten hold roughly 4%. The source material was PBMCs or T cells enriched from blood (not recorded which). These receptors were taken from a woman in her 30s who had recovered from COVID-19.

The rearrangement uses TRBV7-9 and TRBJ1-1; 8 bases align to TRBD1. V shed 6 bases and J 5 bases; nucleotides not matched to a gene: 14. The CDR3 extends over 16 amino acids. Germline V gene sequence: CDR1 SEHNR, CDR2 FQNEAQ (reference sequence). The CDR3 region has the DNA TGTGCCAGCAGTTCAATGCAGGGGGCCCCGGGAACTGAAGCTTTCTTT. It codes for CASSSMQGAPGTEAFF.

The chain joins TRBV28 to TRBJ1-2, with 8 bases fitting TRBD1. The CDR3 has 14 residues. V shed 6 bases and J 7 bases; nucleotides not matched to a gene: 10. Germline V gene lookup returns CDR1 MDHEN and CDR2 SYDVKM. CDR3 DNA sequence: TGTGCCAGCAGCCCGGGACAGGCCCCGGGTGGCTACACCTTC. It encodes CASSPGQAPGGYTF.

The genes are TRBV5-1 and TRBJ1-2; tentatively, D is TRBD1 (5 bases). CDR3 length: 14 residues. V lost 5 bases, J lost 1 base, and 12 bases lay in between. Germline loops: CDR1 SGHRS, CDR2 YFSETQ. The DNA for the CDR3 is TGCGCCAGCAGATCCTCGGGGGTTAACTATGGCTACACCTTC. Translated: CASRSSGVNYGYTF. Combining the CDR3 with reference TRBV5-1 and TRBJ1-2 gives the whole variable domain KAGVTQTPRYLIKTRGQQVTLSCSPISGHRSVSWYQQTPGQGLQFLFEYFSETQRNKGNFPGRFSGRQFSNSRSEMNVSTLELGDSALYLCASRSSGVNYGYTFGSGTRLTVV.

CDR3 DNA sequence: TGCAGCGTCGGACAGGGGGGCGTGCAGTTCTTC. Amino acid sequence: CSVGQGGVQFF. The chain is built from TRBV29-1 and TRBJ2-1, with 10 bases identical to TRBD1. The V gene end was trimmed by 6 bases and the J gene end by 12 bases; junction bases not matched to a gene: 5. Germline V gene data show CDR1 as SQVTM and CDR2 as ANQGSEA. The CDR3 extends over 11 amino acids.

This chain connects TRBV24-1 to TRBJ2-3; D perhaps matches TRBD1 (5 bases). Germline CDR1 and CDR2: KGHDR and SFDVKD. The CDR3 spans 13 residues. V was shortened by 4 bases and J by 3 bases, with 7 bases between the two germline ends. Here the CDR3 reads CATSEAGTDTQYF. CDR3 nucleotides: TGTGCCACCAGTGAGGCAGGGACAGATACGCAGTATTTT.

The V gene is TRBV28, the J gene TRBJ1-3; D perhaps matches TRBD1 (5 bases). Germline V gives CDR1 MDHEN, CDR2 SYDVKM. V was trimmed by 6 bases and J by 0 bases, leaving 12 bases between them. CDR3 length: 15 residues. This chain's CDR3 is CASRPTGPSGNTIYF. CDR3 nucleotides: TGTGCCAGCAGGCCCACAGGTCCCTCTGGAAACACCATATATTTT. Full variable domain (outside the CDR3, taken from reference TRBV28 and TRBJ1-3): DVKVTQSSRYLVKRTGEKVFLECVQDMDHENMFWYRQDPGLGLRLIYFSYDVKMKEKGDIPEGYSVSREKKERFSLILESASTNQTSMYLCASRPTGPSGNTIYFGEGSWLTVV.

The chain recombines TRBV25-1 with TRBJ2-2; no definite D call. The length of the CDR3 is 12 residues. V lost 10 bases to trimming and J lost 9 bases, with 15 bases between them. In germline, CDR1 is MGHDK, CDR2 SYGVNS. The CDR3 sequence is CATSGLIRELFF. CDR3 nucleotides: TGTGCCACCTCAGGCCTTATCAGGGAGCTGTTTTTT. The full variable domain, with the rest looked up from reference TRBV25-1 and TRBJ2-2, is EADIYQTPRYLVIGTGKKITLECSQTMGHDKMYWYQQDPGMELHLIHYSYGVNSTEKGDLSSESTVSRIRTEHFPLTLESARPSHTSQYLCATSGLIRELFFGEGSRLTVL.

CDR3 DNA: TGTGCCAGCAGTGAAGCAAGTGCGGGGGACAATCAGCCCCAGCATTTT. It translates to CASSEASAGDNQPQHF. V is TRBV6-1 and J is TRBJ1-5; a possible D gene is TRBD1 (5 bases). Germline V CDR1 and CDR2: MNHNS, SASEGT. This CDR3 contains 16 residues. V lost 0 bases to trimming and J lost 3 bases, with 12 bases between them.

J is TRBJ1-2 and V is TRBV6-5, with D possibly matching TRBD1 (6 bases). The germline CDR1 and CDR2 sequences are MNHEY and SVGAGI. The CDR3 covers 14 residues. Between the trimmed V and J ends, which lost 5 bases and 5 bases, there was a span of 15 bases. As DNA, the CDR3 is TGTGCCAGCAGTCAAAGGGGGTTCTCTTATGGCTACACCTTC. Translating gives CASSQRGFSYGYTF.

This chain connects TRBV7-9 to TRBJ1-2, with 8 bases that match TRBD1. From germline, CDR1 is SEHNR and CDR2 FQNEAQ (reference sequence). The junction had 8 bases not matched to a gene; V was cut back by 5 bases and J by 3 bases. The CDR3 is 15 residues long. CDR3 sequence reads: CASSPKDRADYGYTF. The CDR3, as DNA: TGTGCCAGCAGCCCAAAGGACAGGGCCGACTATGGCTACACCTTC.

The rearrangement uses TRBV9 and TRBJ1-6, with 10 bases aligning to TRBD1. The J segment lost 13 bases and the V segment lost 4 bases, leaving 11 bases of the junction unmatched. Germline V CDR1 and CDR2: SGDLS, YYNGEE. This CDR3 spans 15 amino acids. The CDR3 coding sequence is TGTGCCAGCAGCCCCGGGGGACAGGGGTCCCCCCCCCTCCACTTT. This codes for CASSPGGQGSPPLHF.

This sequence joins TRBV19 and TRBJ2-7; possibly TRBD2 for D (6 bases). The germline gives CDR1 LNHDA, CDR2 SQIVND (reference sequence). The CDR3 covers 12 residues. The germline V and J ends were trimmed by 11 bases and 5 bases, with 16 bases remaining between them. CDR3 nucleotides: TGTGCCGCCGGTAGGGGAGGCAACGAGCAGTACTTC. It translates to CAAGRGGNEQYF.

This chain connects TRBV6-6 to TRBJ1-2; D is possibly TRBD1 (5 bases). The CDR3 runs to 12 residues. Trimming shortened V by 2 bases and J by 8 bases, and 9 bases separated the two germline ends. From germline, CDR1 is MNHNY and CDR2 SVGAGI (reference sequence). The CDR3 DNA reads as TGTGCCAGCAGTTACAGCGGGGGGGGCTACACCTTC. Encoded protein: CASSYSGGGYTF.

The chain uses TRBV21-1 and TRBJ1-4. TRBV21-1 is flagged as a pseudogene. This CDR3 region has 18 residues. The CDR3 region has the DNA TGTGCCAGCAGCAAAGGAGGGAGCACCTTTGCAACTAATGAAAAACTGTTTTTT. This sequence encodes CASSKGGSTFATNEKLFF.

The V and J genes are TRBV10-1 and TRBJ2-1; 11 bases line up with TRBD2. Trimming removed 4 bases from V and 7 bases from J; junction bases left unmatched: 12. CDR1 and CDR2 (germline): WNHNN, SYGVQD (reference sequence). The CDR3 has 17 amino acids. The CDR3 loop reads CASSGGLAGGDWNEQFF. In DNA form, the CDR3 reads TGCGCCAGCAGTGGGGGTCTAGCGGGAGGTGATTGGAATGAGCAGTTCTTC.

The genes are TRBV18 and TRBJ1-1, with D uncertain. The CDR3 consists of 14 residues. Germline V lookup: CDR1 KGHSH, CDR2 LQKENI. V dropped 3 bases and J dropped 5 bases, with 13 bases sitting between them. CDR3 sequence (DNA): TGTGCCAGCTCACCGGGCAGCCTTATGACTGAAGCTTTCTTT. It yields the protein CASSPGSLMTEAFF.

This rearrangement joins TRBV19 to TRBJ2-3; TRBD2 agrees at 12 bases. CDR3 size: 14 residues. The ends lost 9 bases at V and 11 bases at J; junction bases unmatched: 12. CDR1 and CDR2 from the germline V gene are LNHDA and SQIVND (reference sequence). Written as DNA, the CDR3 is TGTGCCAGCTCTAGCGGGGGGGCCCCAGATGAGCAGTATTTT. Amino acid sequence: CASSSGGAPDEQYF.

In this sample, this clone turned up a few times. This same CDR3 is encoded by further DNA sequences in the sample. This chain links TRBV15 with TRBJ2-5, with 7 positions matching TRBD1. The CDR3 covers 14 residues. The germline V gene has CDR1 LNHNV and CDR2 YYDKDF (reference sequence). With 1 base clipped from V and 1 base from J, the junction kept 0 bases outside the gene matches. CDR3 DNA: TGTGCCACCAGCAGAGGACAGGGCCAAGAGACCCAGTACTTC. The encoded protein is CATSRGQGQETQYF.

The V and J genes are TRBV5-1 and TRBJ2-1; 8 bases align to TRBD1. From germline, CDR1 is SGHRS and CDR2 YFSETQ. The ends lost 3 bases at V and 8 bases at J; junction bases unmatched: 7. The CDR3 runs to 14 residues. CDR3 nucleotides: TGCGCCAGCAGCTCCGGACAGGGTTCGTATGAGCAGTTCTTC. This codes for CASSSGQGSYEQFF.

The chain is built from TRBV19 and TRBJ2-2; possible D gene TRBD1, 6 bases. With 5 bases removed from V and 13 bases from J, the gap between germline ends came to 14 bases. There are 12 residues in the CDR3. Germline assignment: CDR1 LNHDA and CDR2 SQIVND (reference sequence). CDR3 bases: TGTGCCAGTAGTTACTCAGGGGATTGGCTGTTTTTT. Translating gives CASSYSGDWLFF.

The chain employs TRBV5-1 and TRBJ1-4; no definite D call. Germline V gene data show CDR1 as SGHRS and CDR2 as YFSETQ. Trimming took off 0 bases at V and 3 bases at J, with 12 bases between the two ends. The CDR3 covers 16 residues. The CDR3 is CASSLVSSRSNEKLFF. Written as DNA, the CDR3 is TGCGCCAGCAGCTTGGTATCTAGCCGCTCTAATGAAAAACTGTTTTTT. Variable domain in full (rest from reference TRBV5-1 and TRBJ1-4): KAGVTQTPRYLIKTRGQQVTLSCSPISGHRSVSWYQQTPGQGLQFLFEYFSETQRNKGNFPGRFSGRQFSNSRSEMNVSTLELGDSALYLCASSLVSSRSNEKLFFGSGTQLSVL.

This clone showed up just once. This rearrangement joins TRBV18 to TRBJ1-1; the match to TRBD1 covers 8 bases. The CDR3 contains 15 residues. Trimming took 2 bases from V and 5 from J; bases not matched to a gene: 7. Per the germline V gene, CDR1 is KGHSH and CDR2 is LQKENI. The CDR3 region has the DNA TGTGCCAGCTCACCAGAGACAGGGGCGGGGACTGAAGCTTTCTTT. Its protein is CASSPETGAGTEAFF. The full variable domain, rest sourced from reference TRBV18 and TRBJ1-1, is NAGVMQNPRHLVRRRGQEARLRCSPMKGHSHVYWYRQLPEEGLKFMVYLQKENIIDESGMPKERFSAEFPKEGPSILRIQQVVRGDSAAYFCASSPETGAGTEAFFGQGTRLTVV.

The chain links TRBV6-5 to TRBJ2-1; tentatively, D is TRBD2 (6 bases). The germline V gene encodes CDR1 MNHEY and CDR2 SVGAGI. This CDR3 spans 15 amino acids. V lost 5 bases, J lost 6 bases, and 17 bases lay in between. The CDR3 bases are TGTGCCAGCAGTCTCCGGGGGTCCCAGAGCAATGAGCAGTTCTTC. It codes for CASSLRGSQSNEQFF.

This clone was detected once. The chain has TRBV11-2 and TRBJ1-3, with D perhaps matching TRBD1 (5 bases). Trimming took 3 bases from V and 2 from J, leaving 5 bases between them. This CDR3 is 13 amino acids long. Germline CDR1 is SGHAT and CDR2 is FQNNGV. The CDR3 sequence is CASSFRAGNTIYF. The DNA of the CDR3 is TGTGCCAGCAGCTTCAGGGCTGGAAACACCATATATTTT.

The chain joins TRBV5-6 to TRBJ2-1, with TRBD1 as a possible D gene (5 bases). CDR3 length: 13 residues. The germline V gene has CDR1 SGHDT and CDR2 YYEEEE. V shed 5 bases and J shed 4 bases, with 10 bases lying between them. The DNA of the CDR3 is TGTGCCAGCAGACCCGACAGTTACAATGAGCAGTTCTTC. Translated: CASRPDSYNEQFF.

The rearrangement links TRBV30 to TRBJ2-1, with a weak D call TRBD1 (6 bases). Germline CDR1 reads GTSNPN; CDR2 reads SVGIG (reference sequence). The V end lost 3 bases, the J end lost 4 bases, and 13 bases lay between the germline ends. This CDR3 has 14 residues. The CDR3 spells CAWRDSPGYNEQFF. CDR3 sequence (DNA): TGTGCCTGGAGGGACAGCCCCGGTTACAATGAGCAGTTCTTC.

V gene TRBV5-8 combines with J gene TRBJ1-5; 9 bases are a match to TRBD1. The J segment lost 7 bases and the V segment lost 2 bases, leaving 4 bases of the junction unmatched. CDR1 and CDR2 (germline): SGHTS, YDEGEE. The CDR3 runs 14 residues. The DNA for the CDR3 is TGTGCCAGCAGCTTAACAGGGGGCGCCCAGCCCCAGCATTTT. Residues: CASSLTGGAQPQHF.

This clone was counted between two and nine times. J is TRBJ2-3 and V is TRBV5-4, with 12 bases lining up with TRBD2. After removal of 4 bases from V and 5 bases from J, the junction contained 8 bases not matched to a gene. The CDR3 extends over 16 amino acids. Germline lookup yields CDR1 SGHNT and CDR2 YYREEE (reference sequence). The CDR3 region has the DNA TGTGCCAGCAGCGGCAAACTAGCGGGAGGAGGAGATACGCAGTATTTT. It yields the protein CASSGKLAGGGDTQYF.

The chain couples TRBV10-1 to TRBJ2-2; unclear D gene. Trimming stripped 4 bases from V and 0 bases from J, with 6 bases between. The CDR3 spans 14 residues. CDR1 is WNHNN, CDR2 SYGVQD, per germline (reference sequence). The CDR3 reads CASSVTANTGELFF. In DNA, the CDR3 is TGCGCCAGCAGTGTTACAGCGAACACCGGGGAGCTGTTTTTT.

The V and J genes are TRBV9 and TRBJ2-7; 11 bases match TRBD1. The CDR3 consists of 14 residues. The V gene end was trimmed by 5 bases and the J gene end by 4 bases; junction bases not matched to a gene: 5. CDR1 is SGDLS and CDR2 is YYNGEE in the germline V gene. The CDR3 DNA follows: TGTGCCAGCAGTTTGGGACAGGGGGGGTACGAGCAGTACTTC. Its protein is CASSLGQGGYEQYF.